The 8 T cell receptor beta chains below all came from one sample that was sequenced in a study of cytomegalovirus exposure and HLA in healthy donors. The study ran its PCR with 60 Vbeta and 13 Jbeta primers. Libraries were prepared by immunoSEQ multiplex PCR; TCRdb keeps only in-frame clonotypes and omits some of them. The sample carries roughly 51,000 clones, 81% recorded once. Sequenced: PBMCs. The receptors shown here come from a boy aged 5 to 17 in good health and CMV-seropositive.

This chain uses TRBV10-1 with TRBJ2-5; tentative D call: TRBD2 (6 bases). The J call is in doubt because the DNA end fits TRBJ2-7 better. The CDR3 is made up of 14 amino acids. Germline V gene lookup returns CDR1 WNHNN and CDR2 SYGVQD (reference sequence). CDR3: CASGHRGRSYEQYF. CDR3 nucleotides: TGCGCCAGCGGGCATAGAGGGAGGTCCTACGAGCAGTACTTC.

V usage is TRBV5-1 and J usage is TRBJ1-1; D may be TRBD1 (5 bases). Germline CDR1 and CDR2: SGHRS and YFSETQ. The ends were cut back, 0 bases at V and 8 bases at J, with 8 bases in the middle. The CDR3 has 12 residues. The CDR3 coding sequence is TGCGCCAGCAGCTTGGGGTCAGGGGAAGCTTTCTTT. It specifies CASSLGSGEAFF.

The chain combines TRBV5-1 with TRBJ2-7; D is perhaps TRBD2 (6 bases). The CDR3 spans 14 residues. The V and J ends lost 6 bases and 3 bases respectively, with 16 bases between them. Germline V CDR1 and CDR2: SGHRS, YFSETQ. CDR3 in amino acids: CASNQGGDLYEQYF. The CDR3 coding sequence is TGCGCCAGCAATCAAGGCGGGGACCTCTACGAGCAGTACTTC.

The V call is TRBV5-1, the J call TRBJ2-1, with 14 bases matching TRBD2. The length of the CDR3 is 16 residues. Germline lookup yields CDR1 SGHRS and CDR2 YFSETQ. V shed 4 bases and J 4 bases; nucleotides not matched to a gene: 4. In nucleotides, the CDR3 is TGCGCCAGCAGCCGGGGACTAGCGGGGGCTTACAATGAGCAGTTCTTC. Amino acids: CASSRGLAGAYNEQFF. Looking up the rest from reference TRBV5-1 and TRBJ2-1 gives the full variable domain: KAGVTQTPRYLIKTRGQQVTLSCSPISGHRSVSWYQQTPGQGLQFLFEYFSETQRNKGNFPGRFSGRQFSNSRSEMNVSTLELGDSALYLCASSRGLAGAYNEQFFGPGTRLTVL.

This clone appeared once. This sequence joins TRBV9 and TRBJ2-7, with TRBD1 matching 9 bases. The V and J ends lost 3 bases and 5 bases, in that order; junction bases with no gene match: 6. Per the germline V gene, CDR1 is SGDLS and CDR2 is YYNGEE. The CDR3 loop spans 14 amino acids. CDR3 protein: CASSAYDRGDEQYF. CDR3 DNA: TGTGCCAGCAGCGCCTATGACAGGGGGGACGAGCAGTACTTC.

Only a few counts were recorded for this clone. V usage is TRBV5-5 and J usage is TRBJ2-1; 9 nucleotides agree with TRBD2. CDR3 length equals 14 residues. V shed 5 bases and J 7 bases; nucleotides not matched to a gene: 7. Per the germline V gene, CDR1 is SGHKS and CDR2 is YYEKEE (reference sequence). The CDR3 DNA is TGTGCCAGCAGGGCGGGGGGGCGGAGGAATGAGCAGTTCTTC. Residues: CASRAGGRRNEQFF.

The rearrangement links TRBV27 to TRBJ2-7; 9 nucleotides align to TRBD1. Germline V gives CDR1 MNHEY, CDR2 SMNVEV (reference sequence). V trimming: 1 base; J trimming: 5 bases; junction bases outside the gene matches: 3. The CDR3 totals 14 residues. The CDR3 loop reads CASSLLGDRDEQYF. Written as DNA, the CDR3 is TGTGCCAGCAGTTTATTAGGGGACAGGGACGAGCAGTACTTC.

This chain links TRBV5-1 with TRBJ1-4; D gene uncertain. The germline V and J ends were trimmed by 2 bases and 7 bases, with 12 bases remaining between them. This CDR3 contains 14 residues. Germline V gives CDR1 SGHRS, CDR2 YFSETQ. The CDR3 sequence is CASSFGLRSEKLFF. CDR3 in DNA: TGCGCCAGCAGCTTTGGACTCCGAAGTGAAAAACTGTTTTTT. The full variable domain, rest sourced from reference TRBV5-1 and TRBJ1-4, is KAGVTQTPRYLIKTRGQQVTLSCSPISGHRSVSWYQQTPGQGLQFLFEYFSETQRNKGNFPGRFSGRQFSNSRSEMNVSTLELGDSALYLCASSFGLRSEKLFFGSGTQLSVL.